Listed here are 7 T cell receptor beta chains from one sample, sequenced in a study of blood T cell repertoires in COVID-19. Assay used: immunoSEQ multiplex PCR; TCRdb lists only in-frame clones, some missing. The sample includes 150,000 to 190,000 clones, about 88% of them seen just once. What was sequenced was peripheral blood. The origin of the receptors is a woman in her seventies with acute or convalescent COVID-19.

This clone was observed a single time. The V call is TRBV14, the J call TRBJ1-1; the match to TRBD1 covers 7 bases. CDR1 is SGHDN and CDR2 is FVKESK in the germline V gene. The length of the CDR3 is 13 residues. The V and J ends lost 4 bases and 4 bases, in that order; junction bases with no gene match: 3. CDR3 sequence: CASSRDRSTEAFF. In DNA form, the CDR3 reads TGTGCCAGCAGCCGGGACAGAAGCACTGAAGCTTTCTTT.

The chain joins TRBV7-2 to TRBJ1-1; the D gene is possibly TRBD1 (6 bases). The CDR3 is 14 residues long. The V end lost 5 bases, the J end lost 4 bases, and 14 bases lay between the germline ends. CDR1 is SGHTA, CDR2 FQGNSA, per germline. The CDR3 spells CASSLTTGSTEAFF. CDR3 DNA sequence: TGTGCCAGCAGCCTAACTACAGGGAGCACTGAAGCTTTCTTT.

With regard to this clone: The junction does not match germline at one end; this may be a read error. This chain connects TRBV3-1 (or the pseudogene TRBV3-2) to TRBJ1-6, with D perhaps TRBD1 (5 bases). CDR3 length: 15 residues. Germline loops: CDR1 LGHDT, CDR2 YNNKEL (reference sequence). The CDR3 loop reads CASSQGGSHNSPLHF. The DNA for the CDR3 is TGTGCCAGCAGCCAAGGGGGCTCCCATAATTCACCCCTCCACTTT.

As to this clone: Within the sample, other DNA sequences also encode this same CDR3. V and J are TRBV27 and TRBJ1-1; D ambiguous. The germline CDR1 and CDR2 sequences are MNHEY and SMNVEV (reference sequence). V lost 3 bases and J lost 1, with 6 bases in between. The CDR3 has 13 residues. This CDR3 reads CASSLRENTEAFF. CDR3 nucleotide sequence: TGTGCCAGCAGTTTGCGGGAGAACACTGAAGCTTTCTTT.

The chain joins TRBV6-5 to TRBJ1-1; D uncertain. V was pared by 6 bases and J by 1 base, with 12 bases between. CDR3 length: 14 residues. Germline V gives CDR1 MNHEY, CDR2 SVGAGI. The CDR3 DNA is TGTGCCAGCAGAGAGGGAACTACGAACACTGAAGCTTTCTTT. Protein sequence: CASREGTTNTEAFF.

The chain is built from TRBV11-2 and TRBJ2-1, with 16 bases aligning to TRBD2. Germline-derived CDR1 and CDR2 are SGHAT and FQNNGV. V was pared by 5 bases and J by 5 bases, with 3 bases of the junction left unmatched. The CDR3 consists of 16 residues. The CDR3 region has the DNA TGTGCCAGCAGCACCGGGACTAGCGGGGGGGACAATGAGCAGTTCTTC. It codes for CASSTGTSGGDNEQFF.

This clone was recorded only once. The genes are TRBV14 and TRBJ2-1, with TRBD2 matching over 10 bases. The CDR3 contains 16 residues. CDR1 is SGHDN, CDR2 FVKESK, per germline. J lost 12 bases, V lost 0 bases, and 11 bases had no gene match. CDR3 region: CASSQESKAGGRGQFF. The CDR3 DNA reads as TGTGCCAGCAGCCAAGAAAGTAAAGCGGGGGGGCGAGGGCAGTTCTTC. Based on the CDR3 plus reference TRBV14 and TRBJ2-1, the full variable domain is EAGVTQFPSHSVIEKGQTVTLRCDPISGHDNLYWYRRVMGKEIKFLLHFVKESKQDESGMPNNRFLAERTGGTYSTLKVQPAELEDSGVYFCASSQESKAGGRGQFFGPGTRLTVL.